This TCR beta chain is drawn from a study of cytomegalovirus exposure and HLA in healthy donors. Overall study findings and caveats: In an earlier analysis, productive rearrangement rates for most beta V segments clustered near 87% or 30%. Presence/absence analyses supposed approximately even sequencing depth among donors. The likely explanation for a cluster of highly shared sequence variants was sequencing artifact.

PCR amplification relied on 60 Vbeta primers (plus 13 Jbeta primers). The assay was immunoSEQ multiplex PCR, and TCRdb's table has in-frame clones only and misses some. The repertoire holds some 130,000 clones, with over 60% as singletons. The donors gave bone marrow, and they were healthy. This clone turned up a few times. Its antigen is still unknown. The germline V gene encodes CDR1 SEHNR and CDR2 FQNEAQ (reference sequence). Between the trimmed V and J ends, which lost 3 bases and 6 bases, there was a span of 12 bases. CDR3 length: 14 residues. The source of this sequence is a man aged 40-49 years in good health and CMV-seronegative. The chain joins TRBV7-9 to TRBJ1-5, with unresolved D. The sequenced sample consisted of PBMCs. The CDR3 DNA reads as TGTGCCAGCAGCTTGAACTCCCTGGTTCAGCCCCAGCATTTT. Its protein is CASSLNSLVQPQHF.